The 30 T cell receptor beta chains in this list originate from one sample, sequenced in a study of cytomegalovirus exposure and HLA in healthy donors. Amplification used 60 Vbeta primers and 13 Jbeta primers. Produced via immunoSEQ multiplex PCR; TCRdb's table is partial and in-frame only. The sample includes fewer than 150,000 clones, approximately 78% of them seen just once. Sequencing was done on a sample of PBMCs. The receptors originated from a woman aged 35 to 49 in good health and CMV-seropositive.

The gene calls are TRBV5-1 and TRBJ2-2; tentative D call: TRBD1 (6 bases). CDR3 length: 16 amino acids. Germline CDR1 is SGHRS and CDR2 is YFSETQ. V was shortened by 0 bases and J by 5 bases, with 14 bases between the two germline ends. The CDR3 protein is CASSLEWPGVTGELFF. DNA of the CDR3: TGCGCCAGCAGCTTGGAATGGCCAGGGGTTACCGGGGAGCTGTTTTTT. The full variable domain, with the rest looked up from reference TRBV5-1 and TRBJ2-2, is KAGVTQTPRYLIKTRGQQVTLSCSPISGHRSVSWYQQTPGQGLQFLFEYFSETQRNKGNFPGRFSGRQFSNSRSEMNVSTLELGDSALYLCASSLEWPGVTGELFFGEGSRLTVL.

This chain joins TRBV18 and TRBJ2-3; 13 positions match TRBD2. J lost 3 bases, V lost 5 bases, and 5 bases had no gene match. Germline V gene sequence: CDR1 KGHSH, CDR2 LQKENI. The length of the CDR3 is 16 residues. The CDR3 protein is CASSTSGRAGTDTQYF. The CDR3 nucleotides are TGTGCCAGCTCAACTAGCGGGAGGGCCGGGACAGATACGCAGTATTTT.

With regard to this clone: Other DNA sequences within the sample encode an identical CDR3. The V gene is TRBV19, the J gene TRBJ1-5; D not resolved. This CDR3 has 15 amino acids. The germline gives CDR1 LNHDA, CDR2 SQIVND (reference sequence). V lost 3 bases to trimming and J lost 0 bases, with 9 bases between them. CDR3 sequence (DNA): TGTGCCAGTAGTATTTCAGGTTATAGCAATCAGCCCCAGCATTTT. This translates into CASSISGYSNQPQHF. Variable domain in full (rest from reference TRBV19 and TRBJ1-5): DGGITQSPKYLFRKEGQNVTLSCEQNLNHDAMYWYRQDPGQGLRLIYYSQIVNDFQKGDIAEGYSVSREKKESFPLTVTSAQKNPTAFYLCASSISGYSNQPQHFGDGTRLSIL.

This clone is deemed medium-sized. The chain uses TRBV6-5 and TRBJ1-5; D ambiguous. Germline lookup yields CDR1 MNHEY and CDR2 SVGAGI. V dropped 5 bases and J dropped 0 bases, with 11 bases sitting between them. There are 15 residues in the CDR3. The CDR3, as DNA: TGTGCCAGCAGTCGGAGGGAGTATAGCAATCAGCCCCAGCATTTT. Amino acids: CASSRREYSNQPQHF.

The rearrangement links TRBV10-1 to TRBJ2-3; TRBD2 agrees at 7 bases. Trimming took 6 bases from V and 3 from J; bases not matched to a gene: 3. CDR1 is WNHNN and CDR2 is SYGVQD in the germline V gene (reference sequence). The CDR3 covers 13 residues. In DNA, the CDR3 is TGCGCCAGCAGAGCGGGGACTACAGATACGCAGTATTTT. Translation gives CASRAGTTDTQYF.

This chain links TRBV5-1 with TRBJ2-7; D perhaps matches TRBD2 (6 bases). This CDR3 has 15 residues. Germline V gene sequence: CDR1 SGHRS, CDR2 YFSETQ. The V and J ends lost 2 bases and 4 bases respectively, with 16 bases between them. The CDR3: CASSFGLGLAYEQYF. In nucleotides, the CDR3 is TGCGCCAGCAGCTTCGGCTTGGGACTGGCTTACGAGCAGTACTTC.

The chain joins TRBV6-1 to TRBJ1-5; 7 bases match TRBD1. J lost 0 bases, V lost 10 bases, and 6 bases had no gene match. CDR1 and CDR2 from the germline V gene are MNHNS and SASEGT. The CDR3 is made up of 14 amino acids. The CDR3 here is CATQGTHSNQPQHF. The CDR3, as DNA: TGTGCCACACAGGGGACCCATAGCAATCAGCCCCAGCATTTT.

The rearrangement uses TRBV15 and TRBJ2-3; TRBD2 is a possible D gene (6 bases). From germline, CDR1 is LNHNV and CDR2 YYDKDF (reference sequence). CDR3 length: 15 amino acids. V was trimmed by 3 bases and J by 4 bases, leaving 14 bases between them. The CDR3 loop reads CATSRGLLGADTQYF. The CDR3 DNA reads TGTGCCACCAGCAGGGGACTCCTAGGCGCAGATACGCAGTATTTT.

Only a few counts were recorded for this clone. The chain uses TRBV11-2 and TRBJ2-5, with D possibly being TRBD1 (5 bases). Trimming left V 4 bases short and J 5 bases short, with 11 bases between. The CDR3 runs to 13 residues. Germline V gene data show CDR1 as SGHAT and CDR2 as FQNNGV. The CDR3 loop is CASSSVGQETQYF. The CDR3 DNA follows: TGTGCCAGCAGCTCCGTGGGGCAGGAGACCCAGTACTTC.

The rearrangement joins TRBV18 to TRBJ1-3, with 7 nucleotides matching TRBD1. The junction had 13 bases not matched to a gene; V was cut back by 4 bases and J by 4 bases. Germline V gene data show CDR1 as KGHSH and CDR2 as LQKENI. The CDR3 spans 17 residues. The CDR3: CASSLNRLGTEGNTIYF. The CDR3, as DNA: TGTGCCAGCTCACTGAATCGGCTCGGGACAGAGGGAAACACCATATATTTT.

The V gene is TRBV27, the J gene TRBJ1-2; D call uncertain. Trimming removed 5 bases from V and 7 bases from J, with 17 bases in between. The CDR3 extends over 14 amino acids. CDR1 is MNHEY, CDR2 SMNVEV, per germline (reference sequence). The CDR3 DNA is TGTGCCAGCAGTCTTTTCGGCGGTAGTGGTGGCTACACCTTC. It yields the protein CASSLFGGSGGYTF.

This chain connects TRBV5-1 to TRBJ2-7; TRBD2 aligns across 10 bases. Germline V gene data show CDR1 as SGHRS and CDR2 as YFSETQ. The CDR3 consists of 17 residues. After removal of 3 bases from V and 3 bases from J, the junction contained 12 bases not matched to a gene. CDR3 sequence: CASSSGGLAAGGYEQYF. Here the CDR3 DNA reads TGCGCCAGCAGCTCCGGAGGACTAGCGGCTGGAGGCTACGAGCAGTACTTC.

This clone was seen a single time. The sample contains more than one DNA sequence encoding this CDR3. The chain combines TRBV5-1 with TRBJ1-3, with D unresolved. Germline assignment: CDR1 SGHRS and CDR2 YFSETQ. Trimming stripped 4 bases from V and 0 bases from J, with 8 bases between. This CDR3 region has 14 residues. The CDR3 DNA follows: TGCGCCAGCAGCCCGGTGAGCTCTGGAAACACCATATATTTT. Amino acid sequence: CASSPVSSGNTIYF.

This clone came up many times. The genes are TRBV6-1 and TRBJ2-1; 13 nucleotides align to TRBD2. The trim removed 1 base at V and 8 bases at J, leaving 2 bases unmatched. Germline CDR1 and CDR2: MNHNS and SASEGT. This CDR3 contains 15 residues. CDR3 in amino acids: CASSEGTSGSDEQFF. Written as DNA, the CDR3 is TGTGCCAGCAGTGAAGGGACTAGCGGGAGTGATGAGCAGTTCTTC.

Remarks on this clone: At one of its ends the junction is not consistent with the germline gene, which may arise from a read error. The J gene is TRBJ2-3, the V gene TRBV10-3; 11 bases fit TRBD2. The germline V gene encodes CDR1 ENHRY and CDR2 SYGVKD. The CDR3 spans 14 residues. CDR3 protein: CAKGLAETQDTQYF. In DNA, the CDR3 is TGTGCCAAGGGACTAGCGGAAACCCAGGATACGCAATATTTT.

V is TRBV6-5 and J is TRBJ1-6; D gene unclear. The length of the CDR3 is 14 residues. Trimming stripped 2 bases from V and 10 bases from J, with 12 bases between. Germline V lookup: CDR1 MNHEY, CDR2 SVGAGI. This chain's CDR3 is CASSYTSEGSPLHF. The CDR3 DNA follows: TGTGCCAGCAGTTACACCAGCGAGGGATCACCCCTCCACTTT.

The rearrangement joins TRBV10-3 to TRBJ2-2; 9 bases fit TRBD1. Germline V gene sequence: CDR1 ENHRY, CDR2 SYGVKD. The CDR3 runs 16 residues. V trimming: 7 bases; J trimming: 1 base; junction bases outside the gene matches: 7. The CDR3 here is CAIKSSGQGNTGELFF. Here the CDR3 DNA reads TGTGCCATCAAGTCTTCGGGACAGGGGAACACCGGGGAGCTGTTTTTT.

This clone was picked up a small number of times. The rearrangement links TRBV9 to TRBJ2-2; D is perhaps TRBD2 (6 bases). V lost 0 bases to trimming and J lost 1 base, with 10 bases between them. Germline V CDR1 and CDR2: SGDLS, YYNGEE. The CDR3 length is 16 residues. As DNA, the CDR3 is TGTGCCAGCAGCGTAGGAGCGGGTGGGAACACCGGGGAGCTGTTTTTT. This sequence encodes CASSVGAGGNTGELFF.

V and J are TRBV15 and TRBJ2-7, with 7 bases lining up with TRBD1. The CDR3 is 13 amino acids. Per germline, CDR1 LNHNV and CDR2 YYDKDF (reference sequence). V dropped 5 bases and J dropped 3; count of bases not matched to a gene: 4. CDR3 sequence (DNA): TGTGCCACCAGCCCGGGACAGAGCTACGAGCAGTACTTC. This translates into CATSPGQSYEQYF.

This sequence joins TRBV5-1 and TRBJ1-3, with a possible D match to TRBD1 (6 bases). Germline CDR1 is SGHRS and CDR2 is YFSETQ. V lost 1 base to trimming and J lost 0 bases, with 11 bases between them. This CDR3 has 16 amino acids. The CDR3 here is CASSLMGHSSGNTIYF. The CDR3 coding sequence is TGCGCCAGCAGCTTGATGGGACACAGCTCTGGAAACACCATATATTTT.

This chain joins TRBV5-1 and TRBJ2-7; 13 positions agree with TRBD2. This CDR3 spans 14 amino acids. With 1 base clipped from V and 6 bases from J, the junction kept 1 base outside the gene matches. Germline loops: CDR1 SGHRS, CDR2 YFSETQ. The CDR3 nucleotides are TGCGCCAGCAGCTTGACTAGCGGGAGGGCCGAGCAGTACTTC. Translated: CASSLTSGRAEQYF.

This sequence joins TRBV28 and TRBJ2-7, with D possibly matching TRBD2 (5 bases). This CDR3 has 12 amino acids. Germline lookup yields CDR1 MDHEN and CDR2 SYDVKM. Trimming removed 7 bases at V and 6 bases at J, with 13 bases between. DNA of the CDR3: TGTGCCAGCAAAAAGAGAGGGCTCGAGCAGTACTTC. Translation gives CASKKRGLEQYF.

In DNA form, the CDR3 reads TGTGCCAGCAGTTTCCTTCAGGGCAACTATGGCTACACCTTC. Translation: CASSFLQGNYGYTF. The rearrangement uses TRBV27 and TRBJ1-2; the D gene is possibly TRBD1 (5 bases). Germline V gene data show CDR1 as MNHEY and CDR2 as SMNVEV (reference sequence). V was pared by 3 bases and J by 2 bases, with 10 bases between. The CDR3 runs 14 residues.

The rearrangement joins TRBV7-2 to TRBJ2-1; weak D call: TRBD2 (6 bases). CDR1 SGHTA and CDR2 FQGNSA come from the germline V gene. Trimming removed 3 bases from V and 12 bases from J, with 15 bases in between. This CDR3 has 13 amino acids. The chain's CDR3 is CASSFPGLMRQFF. The CDR3, as DNA: TGTGCCAGCAGCTTCCCTGGACTAATGAGGCAGTTCTTC.

The chain is built from TRBV12-5 and TRBJ2-3; D remains ambiguous. This CDR3 is 12 amino acids long. Germline loops: CDR1 LGHNT, CDR2 FRNRAP. The ends were cut back, 5 bases at V and 7 bases at J, with 10 bases in the middle. In DNA form, the CDR3 reads TGTGCTAGTGGTGGGCCCCGTTATACGCAGTATTTT. It codes for CASGGPRYTQYF.

The chain has TRBV5-1 and TRBJ1-1, with 9 nucleotides matching TRBD1. The germline V gene has CDR1 SGHRS and CDR2 YFSETQ. The junction had 2 bases not matched to a gene; V was cut back by 0 bases and J by 5 bases. The CDR3 consists of 14 residues. As DNA, the CDR3 is TGCGCCAGCAGCTTGGTGACAGGGGGTACTGAAGCTTTCTTT. Amino acids: CASSLVTGGTEAFF. Variable domain in full (rest from reference TRBV5-1 and TRBJ1-1): KAGVTQTPRYLIKTRGQQVTLSCSPISGHRSVSWYQQTPGQGLQFLFEYFSETQRNKGNFPGRFSGRQFSNSRSEMNVSTLELGDSALYLCASSLVTGGTEAFFGQGTRLTVV.

The chain recombines TRBV7-8 with TRBJ1-1; D gene unclear. The V end lost 8 bases, the J end lost 0 bases, and 16 bases lay between the germline ends. Looked up from germline, CDR1 is SGHVS and CDR2 is FQNEAQ. This CDR3 comprises 15 residues. CDR3 sequence reads: CASSLSGLMNTEAFF. CDR3 DNA: TGTGCCAGCTCATTAAGCGGGCTGATGAACACTGAAGCTTTCTTT.

The genes are TRBV23-1 and TRBJ1-1; 7 bases match TRBD1. TRBV23-1 is an ORF, with its function uncertain. This CDR3 comprises 14 residues. The V gene end was trimmed by 0 bases and the J gene end by 5 bases; junction bases not matched to a gene: 3. The CDR3, as DNA: TGCGCCAGCAGTCAATCCAGGGGGGAAACTGAAGCTTTCTTT. Its translation: CASSQSRGETEAFF.

This clone was observed a few times. The CDR3 DNA reads TGTGCCAGCAGCCAAGATAGGCGGGCCGGCACAGATACGCAGTATTTT. It yields the protein CASSQDRRAGTDTQYF. This chain connects TRBV14 to TRBJ2-3; TRBD2 is a possible D gene (5 bases). V was pared by 0 bases and J by 1 base, with 11 bases between. Germline V gene data show CDR1 as SGHDN and CDR2 as FVKESK. The CDR3 spans 16 residues.

This clone was counted a few times. The chain carries TRBV9 and TRBJ2-5, with D possibly TRBD1 on 6 matching bases. Germline CDR1 SGDLS, CDR2 YYNGEE. The CDR3 spans 15 residues. With 0 bases removed from V and 0 bases from J, the gap between germline ends came to 9 bases. CDR3 coding DNA: TGTGCCAGCAGCGTAGGGACAGCTTACCAAGAGACCCAGTACTTC. Translation: CASSVGTAYQETQYF.